This entry lists 9 T cell receptor beta chains sequenced from one sample in a study of shared T cell receptors in the human thymus (TCRdb year 2021). The library relied on the immunoSEQ multiplex PCR assay. TCRdb retrieved this table from immuneACCESS and kept in-frame rearrangements only. Not all clones are present; in checked studies, unresolved V genes account for under half, and no reason is known for the remainder. The sample table contains about 610,000 clones; only one count was recorded for approximately 87% of them. The ten most abundant clones make up around 0.01% of the sample. This same sample was also part of a study on human thymus T cells.

Sequencing input: thymocytes. The receptors were gathered from a boy under two years old with a congenital heart defect. Donor details come from another sample of the same person, matched by shared clones.

J is TRBJ2-1 and V is TRBV5-8; 11 bases agree with TRBD2. The CDR3 has 15 amino acids. Looked up from germline, CDR1 is SGHTS and CDR2 is YDEGEE. V dropped 4 bases and J dropped 7; count of bases not matched to a gene: 7. Written as DNA, the CDR3 is TGTGCCAGCAGCGTAACTAGCGGGAGTAGAAATGAGCAGTTCTTC. Its translation: CASSVTSGSRNEQFF.

The chain couples TRBV9 to TRBJ2-7; D ambiguous. The V and J ends lost 1 base and 6 bases respectively, with 14 bases between them. Germline V gene data show CDR1 as SGDLS and CDR2 as YYNGEE. The CDR3 consists of 14 residues. The CDR3 protein is CASSVKATSREQYF. CDR3 sequence (DNA): TGTGCCAGCAGCGTAAAAGCGACCTCCCGCGAGCAGTACTTC.

The genes are TRBV4-1 and TRBJ2-3, with D perhaps TRBD2 (5 bases). Trimming removed 5 bases at V and 2 bases at J, with 20 bases between. The CDR3 is 17 amino acids. Germline V CDR1 and CDR2: MGHRA, YSYEKL. The CDR3 region has the DNA TGCGCCAGCAGCTCAGAGGGCCGACCGTCCTTCACAGATACGCAGTATTTT. Amino acid sequence: CASSSEGRPSFTDTQYF.

The chain is built from TRBV5-6 and TRBJ2-1; the match to TRBD2 covers 9 bases. V gave up 4 bases and J gave up 2 bases; unmatched junction bases: 13. Germline V gene data show CDR1 as SGHDT and CDR2 as YYEEEE. The CDR3 has 18 amino acids. CDR3 protein: CASSPQTSGAPPYNEQFF. The CDR3 nucleotides are TGTGCCAGCAGCCCGCAGACTAGCGGAGCGCCCCCCTACAATGAGCAGTTCTTC. The full variable domain, with the rest looked up from reference TRBV5-6 and TRBJ2-1, is DAGVTQSPTHLIKTRGQQVTLRCSPKSGHDTVSWYQQALGQGPQFIFQYYEEEERQRGNFPDRFSGHQFPNYSSELNVNALLLGDSALYLCASSPQTSGAPPYNEQFFGPGTRLTVL.

The genes are TRBV5-6 and TRBJ1-2; TRBD1 is a possible D gene (6 bases). V was clipped by 4 bases and J by 2 bases, with 15 bases between them. The V gene's germline CDR1 is SGHDT and CDR2 YYEEEE. CDR3 length equals 15 residues. The CDR3 region has the DNA TGTGCCAGCAGCCCGCCGACAGGAGTAAACTATGGCTACACCTTC. Translating it yields CASSPPTGVNYGYTF.

V and J are TRBV2 and TRBJ2-5, with a weak D call TRBD2 (5 bases). The CDR3 runs to 20 residues. Germline lookup yields CDR1 SNHLY and CDR2 FYNNEI. Trimming took 4 bases from V and 7 from J, leaving 34 bases between them. CDR3 sequence: CASSGSSRALSASWVATQYF. The CDR3, as DNA: TGTGCCAGCAGTGGTAGCTCTCGGGCCCTTAGCGCGAGTTGGGTGGCGACCCAGTACTTC.

As for this clone: The sample holds other DNA sequences that translate to the same CDR3. The J gene is TRBJ2-1, the V gene TRBV5-1; 12 nucleotides match TRBD2. CDR1 and CDR2 (germline): SGHRS, YFSETQ. The ends lost 0 bases at V and 4 bases at J; junction bases unmatched: 2. The CDR3 covers 16 residues. This CDR3 is CASSLGLAGGYNEQFF. The CDR3 DNA reads TGCGCCAGCAGCTTGGGGCTAGCGGGAGGGTACAATGAGCAGTTCTTC.

In DNA form, the CDR3 reads TGCGCCAGCTACACAGGGGCCGCTCAGCCCCAGCATTTT. Protein product: CASYTGAAQPQHF. The chain joins TRBV10-1 to TRBJ1-5, with 7 bases lining up with TRBD1. The CDR3 covers 13 residues. V lost 8 bases and J lost 6; bases outside the gene matches: 7. Germline V gene data show CDR1 as WNHNN and CDR2 as SYGVQD (reference sequence).

This chain connects TRBV5-6 to TRBJ2-1; weak D call: TRBD2 (6 bases). This CDR3 is built from 15 residues. V was trimmed by 4 bases and J by 9 bases, leaving 20 bases between them. From germline, CDR1 is SGHDT and CDR2 YYEEEE. CDR3 residues: CASSPRMGVGGEQFF. The CDR3 DNA reads TGTGCCAGCAGCCCCCGAATGGGGGTGGGGGGTGAGCAGTTCTTC.